Below are 29 T cell receptor beta chains sequenced from a single sample in a study of cytomegalovirus exposure and HLA in healthy donors. The PCR contained 60 Vbeta and 13 Jbeta primers. Libraries were prepared by immunoSEQ multiplex PCR; TCRdb keeps only in-frame clonotypes and omits some of them. The sample holds approximately 160,000 clones, around 75% seen once. Sequencing used PBMCs. The receptors were sampled from a woman aged 45 to 65 in good health and CMV-seropositive.

This clone was seen a single time. The rearrangement uses TRBV14 and TRBJ2-1; TRBD2 aligns across 11 bases. The trim removed 2 bases at V and 9 bases at J, leaving 0 bases unmatched. Germline CDR1 and CDR2: SGHDN and FVKESK. The CDR3 totals 13 residues. Here the CDR3 reads CASSQLAGGEQFF. DNA for the CDR3: TGTGCCAGCAGCCAACTAGCGGGGGGTGAGCAGTTCTTC. Full variable domain (rest looked up from reference TRBV14 and TRBJ2-1): EAGVTQFPSHSVIEKGQTVTLRCDPISGHDNLYWYRRVMGKEIKFLLHFVKESKQDESGMPNNRFLAERTGGTYSTLKVQPAELEDSGVYFCASSQLAGGEQFFGPGTRLTVL.

The V gene is TRBV14, the J gene TRBJ2-5, with D unresolved. The last part of the DNA fits TRBJ2-7 better; the J call may be wrong. Per the germline V gene, CDR1 is SGHDN and CDR2 is FVKESK. The CDR3 totals 11 residues. CDR3 nucleotide sequence: TGTGCCAGCAGCCACCTCTACGAGCAGTACTTC. Translation: CASSHLYEQYF.

V usage is TRBV29-1 and J usage is TRBJ2-3; D is possibly TRBD2 (6 bases). The V gene's germline CDR1 is SQVTM and CDR2 ANQGSEA. CDR3 length: 13 amino acids. Trimming stripped 7 bases from V and 3 bases from J, with 14 bases between. CDR3 protein: CSGRDFVTDTQYF. CDR3 nucleotide sequence: TGCAGCGGCCGGGACTTTGTAACAGATACGCAGTATTTT.

In this sample, this clone turned up a few times. The rearrangement links TRBV2 to TRBJ1-2; tentative D call: TRBD1 (6 bases). This CDR3 is built from 14 residues. Germline lookup yields CDR1 SNHLY and CDR2 FYNNEI. The V and J ends lost 4 bases and 7 bases respectively, with 16 bases between them. CDR3 sequence: CASSANTGFGGYTF. CDR3 DNA sequence: TGTGCCAGCAGTGCCAATACAGGGTTTGGTGGCTACACCTTC.

The chain employs TRBV6-5 and TRBJ2-1; 9 positions agree with TRBD2. The germline gives CDR1 MNHEY, CDR2 SVGAGI. The length of the CDR3 is 16 residues. With V trimmed by 2 bases and J by 2 bases, 4 bases remained unmatched. The CDR3 DNA sequence: TGTGCCAGCAGTTACGGGGGCGGGGGGGCCTACAATGAGCAGTTCTTC. Translating gives CASSYGGGGAYNEQFF.

The rearrangement uses TRBV10-3 and TRBJ1-5; D ambiguous. The CDR3 runs to 17 residues. V was cut by 0 bases and J by 2 bases, with 14 bases left in between. Germline CDR1 and CDR2: ENHRY and SYGVKD. In DNA, the CDR3 is TGTGCCATCAGTGAGTCTACGGGGAGGAGGGGCAATCAGCCCCAGCATTTT. Its translation: CAISESTGRRGNQPQHF.

The sample holds one count of this clone. V is TRBV7-2 and J is TRBJ1-2; D unresolved. CDR1 and CDR2 (germline): SGHTA, FQGNSA. This CDR3 region has 12 residues. Trimming stripped 6 bases from V and 8 bases from J, with 13 bases between. The DNA of the CDR3 is TGTGCCAGCAGTCCCCGGTCCGCGGGCTACACCTTC. Its translation: CASSPRSAGYTF.

As regards this clone: The junction shows a germline mismatch at one end, possibly a read error. This sequence joins TRBV6-4 and TRBJ2-1, with D perhaps TRBD1 (5 bases). The CDR3 runs 14 residues. The germline V gene encodes CDR1 MRHNA and CDR2 SNTAGT. The CDR3 reads CASSNSGGRTEQFF. The CDR3 coding sequence is TGTGCCAGCAGTAACTCTGGTGGGCGGACAGAGCAGTTCTTC.

The chain is built from TRBV11-3 and TRBJ1-5, with 10 bases lining up with TRBD1. J gave up 7 bases and V 5 bases, and 8 bases lay outside the gene matches. This CDR3 spans 15 amino acids. Germline lookup yields CDR1 SGHNT and CDR2 YENEEA. CDR3: CASSPPGQGGQPQHF. For the CDR3, the DNA is TGTGCCAGCAGCCCCCCAGGACAGGGGGGCCAGCCCCAGCATTTT.

Comment on this clone: In the same sample, other DNA sequences code for this CDR3. The V gene is TRBV18, the J gene TRBJ2-7; 8 nucleotides align to TRBD1. Per the germline V gene, CDR1 is KGHSH and CDR2 is LQKENI. Trimming took 6 bases from V and 6 from J; bases not matched to a gene: 10. The CDR3 covers 14 residues. CDR3 DNA: TGTGCCAGCTCGCCCGGACAGGGACCCCCCGAGCAGTACTTC. This encodes CASSPGQGPPEQYF.

The chain recombines TRBV6-1 with TRBJ1-4, with D possibly matching TRBD1 (6 bases). From germline, CDR1 is MNHNS and CDR2 SASEGT. Trimming pared 2 bases from V and 8 bases from J, leaving 18 bases between. This CDR3 contains 16 residues. As DNA, the CDR3 is TGTGCCAGCAGTGAAAGTTGGGGGGGACAACAGGAAAAACTGTTTTTT. Translation gives CASSESWGGQQEKLFF.

V and J are TRBV7-2 and TRBJ2-1, with 7 bases that match TRBD2. This CDR3 has 15 amino acids. Trimming removed 2 bases from V and 5 bases from J; junction bases left unmatched: 6. Germline CDR1 SGHTA, CDR2 FQGNSA. The CDR3 sequence is CASSLWAGEDNEQFF. CDR3 bases: TGTGCCAGCAGCTTATGGGCGGGGGAGGACAATGAGCAGTTCTTC.

CDR3 nucleotide sequence: TGCGCCAGCAGCCAAGATAGTCTAGGGGCATGGTTCACGAACACTGAAGCTTTCTTT. Its protein product is CASSQDSLGAWFTNTEAFF. The V call is TRBV4-1, the J call TRBJ1-1; tentatively, D is TRBD1 (5 bases). The CDR3 sequence is 19 residues long. V lost 0 bases and J lost 1, with 21 bases in between. CDR1 MGHRA and CDR2 YSYEKL come from the germline V gene.

The chain has TRBV30 and TRBJ1-3; TRBD1 matches at 8 bases. CDR3 length: 14 residues. Germline loops: CDR1 GTSNPN, CDR2 SVGIG (reference sequence). V dropped 0 bases and J dropped 8; count of bases not matched to a gene: 6. The CDR3 DNA sequence: TGTGCCTGGAGTGTAGGGCAGGGGGCCGACACCATATATTTT. It yields the protein CAWSVGQGADTIYF. Based on the CDR3 plus reference TRBV30 and TRBJ1-3, the full variable domain is SQTIHQWPATLVQPVGSPLSLECTVEGTSNPNLYWYRQAAGRGLQLLFYSVGIGQISSEVPQNLSASRPQDRQFILSSKKLLLSDSGFYLCAWSVGQGADTIYFGEGSWLTVV.

The genes are TRBV19 and TRBJ1-1; D is possibly TRBD1 (6 bases). Germline V gives CDR1 LNHDA, CDR2 SQIVND (reference sequence). This CDR3 contains 15 residues. Trimming took 0 bases from V and 0 from J, leaving 8 bases between them. The CDR3 loop is CASSIDGDMNTEAFF. CDR3 coding DNA: TGTGCCAGTAGTATAGACGGGGACATGAACACTGAAGCTTTCTTT. Full variable domain (outside the CDR3, taken from reference TRBV19 and TRBJ1-1): DGGITQSPKYLFRKEGQNVTLSCEQNLNHDAMYWYRQDPGQGLRLIYYSQIVNDFQKGDIAEGYSVSREKKESFPLTVTSAQKNPTAFYLCASSIDGDMNTEAFFGQGTRLTVV.

The table lists this clone with a count of one. The gene calls are TRBV6-6 and TRBJ2-2; the match to TRBD1 covers 10 bases. Unmatched junction bases numbered 7, after V lost 6 bases and J lost 3 bases. CDR1 is MNHNY, CDR2 SVGAGI, per germline (reference sequence). This CDR3 region has 16 residues. The CDR3 region is CASRDPGQGDTGELFF. Here the CDR3 DNA reads TGTGCCAGCAGAGACCCTGGACAGGGGGACACCGGGGAGCTGTTTTTT.

This clone was seen only a few times. The V and J genes are TRBV6-1 and TRBJ1-5; no clear D gene. CDR3 length: 15 amino acids. Germline V gives CDR1 MNHNS, CDR2 SASEGT. V was clipped by 3 bases and J by 0 bases, with 9 bases between them. The CDR3 bases are TGTGCCAGCAGTGAGTCCGGTTATAGCAATCAGCCCCAGCATTTT. Translated: CASSESGYSNQPQHF.

The chain couples TRBV5-4 to TRBJ2-5; weak D call: TRBD1 (5 bases). The V end was cut by 1 base, the J end by 5 bases, with 9 bases between. The germline gives CDR1 SGHNT, CDR2 YYREEE (reference sequence). The CDR3 runs to 13 residues. CDR3: CASSLRGMETQYF. In DNA, the CDR3 is TGTGCCAGCAGCTTGAGGGGTATGGAGACCCAGTACTTC.

CDR3 coding DNA: TGCGCCAGCAGCTTGTTAGAGGGAAACTATGGCTACACCTTC. As protein: CASSLLEGNYGYTF. The chain couples TRBV5-1 to TRBJ1-2; D remains ambiguous. This CDR3 spans 14 amino acids. Germline CDR1 SGHRS, CDR2 YFSETQ. V shed 1 base and J shed 2 bases, with 9 bases lying between them.

In its sample, this clone was seen once. This chain connects TRBV11-1 to TRBJ1-2, with 8 bases matching TRBD1. The CDR3 consists of 18 residues. The J segment lost 4 bases and the V segment lost 5 bases, leaving 18 bases of the junction unmatched. Germline loops: CDR1 SGHAT, CDR2 FQDESV (reference sequence). CDR3 in amino acids: CASSKNKRRGQGPYGYTF. The DNA for the CDR3 is TGTGCCAGCAGCAAGAACAAACGAAGAGGACAGGGACCCTATGGCTACACCTTC.

The gene calls are TRBV7-2 and TRBJ1-5, with 9 positions matching TRBD1. V shed 5 bases and J 3 bases; nucleotides not matched to a gene: 5. Germline values: CDR1 SGHTA, CDR2 FQGNSA. CDR3 length: 15 amino acids. The CDR3 protein is CASSPRTGDNQPQHF. CDR3 DNA: TGTGCCAGCAGCCCCCGGACAGGGGACAATCAGCCCCAGCATTTT.

This clone appeared a single time. The chain links TRBV19 to TRBJ1-5; D gene ambiguous. Trimming stripped 8 bases from V and 2 bases from J, with 13 bases between. This CDR3 spans 14 amino acids. Per germline, CDR1 LNHDA and CDR2 SQIVND (reference sequence). CDR3 DNA sequence: TGTGCCAGTGAGGCCGGGCGGGGCAATCAGCCCCAGCATTTT. Encoded protein: CASEAGRGNQPQHF.

The chain links TRBV6-1 to TRBJ2-7, with D possibly matching TRBD1 (6 bases). The CDR3 runs to 13 residues. The V gene lost 6 bases and the J gene lost 7 bases, with 16 bases spanning the gap. Germline V lookup: CDR1 MNHNS, CDR2 SASEGT. The CDR3 loop is CASSFQGTREQYF. The CDR3, as DNA: TGTGCCAGCAGCTTCCAGGGGACGAGGGAGCAGTACTTC.

V is TRBV15 and J is TRBJ2-7; 7 nucleotides align to TRBD1. Germline CDR1 reads LNHNV; CDR2 reads YYDKDF (reference sequence). Trimming removed 5 bases from V and 3 bases from J; junction bases left unmatched: 7. The CDR3 is 14 amino acids. The CDR3 nucleotides are TGTGCCACCAGCGAGAGGGACAGAGACTACGAGCAGTACTTC. It translates to CATSERDRDYEQYF.

The CDR3 sequence: CASSQDRRGSSDEQFF. The CDR3 DNA is TGCGCCAGCAGCCAAGATCGGCGGGGTTCGTCGGATGAGCAGTTCTTC. The chain joins TRBV4-1 to TRBJ2-1; a weak D match, TRBD2 (6 bases). Trimming left V 0 bases short and J 8 bases short, with 17 bases between. This CDR3 is built from 16 residues. Germline CDR1 MGHRA, CDR2 YSYEKL.

This clone was observed a few times. The same CDR3 also results from other DNA sequences found in this sample. This rearrangement joins TRBV2 to TRBJ1-1, with 7 positions matching TRBD1. The CDR3 covers 13 residues. Germline V gene data show CDR1 as SNHLY and CDR2 as FYNNEI. V gave up 4 bases and J gave up 1 base; unmatched junction bases: 0. For the CDR3, the DNA is TGTGCCAGCAGTGGACAGGGGAACACTGAAGCTTTCTTT. This encodes CASSGQGNTEAFF.

This chain connects TRBV5-6 to TRBJ2-5, with 10 bases lining up with TRBD2. The CDR3 is 13 amino acids. The trim removed 6 bases at V and 5 bases at J, leaving 4 bases unmatched. Germline V gives CDR1 SGHDT, CDR2 YYEEEE. CDR3 DNA sequence: TGTGCCAGCACCCTTAGCGGGGGGGAGACCCAGTACTTC. It yields the protein CASTLSGGETQYF.

The gene calls are TRBV7-2 and TRBJ1-1; weak D call: TRBD1 (5 bases). There are 14 residues in the CDR3. Germline CDR1 and CDR2: SGHTA and FQGNSA. V was trimmed by 5 bases and J by 6 bases, leaving 16 bases between them. DNA of the CDR3: TGTGCCAGCAGCCGCTGGGGGGGAGATCCTGAAGCTTTCTTT. Translation: CASSRWGGDPEAFF.

This clone was found a few times. The chain has TRBV6-6 and TRBJ2-7, with 12 positions matching TRBD2. The CDR3 runs to 14 residues. V was clipped by 8 bases and J by 3 bases; unmatched bases: 5. Germline values: CDR1 MNHNY, CDR2 SVGAGI (reference sequence). CDR3 sequence (DNA): TGTGCCAGCGCGCTAGCGGGGGGGTTCTACGAGCAGTACTTC. Protein product: CASALAGGFYEQYF.